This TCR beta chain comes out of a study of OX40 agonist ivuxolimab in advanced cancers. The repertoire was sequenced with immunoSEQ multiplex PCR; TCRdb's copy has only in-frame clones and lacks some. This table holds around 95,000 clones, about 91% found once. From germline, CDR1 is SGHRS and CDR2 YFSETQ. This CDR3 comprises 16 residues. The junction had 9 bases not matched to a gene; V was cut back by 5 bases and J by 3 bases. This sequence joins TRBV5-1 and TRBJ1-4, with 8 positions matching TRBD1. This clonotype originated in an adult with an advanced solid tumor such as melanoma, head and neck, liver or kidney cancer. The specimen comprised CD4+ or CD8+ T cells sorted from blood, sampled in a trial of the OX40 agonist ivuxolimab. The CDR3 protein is CASSQNQGAANEKLFF. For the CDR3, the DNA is TGCGCCAGCAGTCAGAACCAGGGGGCTGCTAATGAAAAACTGTTTTTT. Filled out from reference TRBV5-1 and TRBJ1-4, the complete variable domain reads KAGVTQTPRYLIKTRGQQVTLSCSPISGHRSVSWYQQTPGQGLQFLFEYFSETQRNKGNFPGRFSGRQFSNSRSEMNVSTLELGDSALYLCASSQNQGAANEKLFFGSGTQLSVL.